This T cell receptor beta chain was identified during a study of T cells after yellow fever vaccination. With respect to this clonotype: What it binds is unknown.

Germline V CDR1 and CDR2: SGHAT, FQNNGV. V was trimmed by 5 bases and J by 0 bases, leaving 12 bases between them. CDR3 size: 15 residues. In TCRdb, the 5' RACE reads were re-called with MiXCR into one record per CDR3 protein. The sample has roughly 240,000 distinct CDR3 sequences; roughly 6.8% are singletons. Findings and limits, study-wide: The secondary response was weaker but peaked faster, day 5 versus 15.

This material consisted of CD4+ T cells sorted from PBMCs, taken on the day of the yellow fever booster vaccination. The sequence derives from a man aged 30 to 45 who received the YFV17D yellow fever vaccine. This chain joins TRBV11-2 and TRBJ2-3; D remains ambiguous. The CDR3 is CASSQPLRSTDTQYF. In DNA form, the CDR3 reads TGTGCCAGCAGCCAACCCCTCCGAAGCACAGATACGCAGTATTTT.